This TCR beta chain was sequenced during a study of T-cell reconstitution after alpha-beta-depleted transplantation in children. During its preparation, the TCRbeta library received unique molecular identifiers. Via MiXCR, TCRdb re-called the PCR reads, giving one row per CDR3 protein. The sample holds about 540,000 distinct CDR3 sequences; roughly 18% are singletons and the top ten take over 3%. V gave up 3 bases and J gave up 1 base, with 10 bases separating them. This CDR3 contains 15 residues. This chain connects TRBV12-3 or TRBV12-4 to TRBJ1-5; no firm D call. The sequence was obtained from a human donor who donated a stem cell graft to a child with acute lymphoblastic leukemia. The sequenced sample was PBMCs from the stem cell graft donor, obtained from the stem cell graft. DNA of the CDR3: TGTGCCAGCAGTTTTTCGGTGGTAAGCAATCAGCCCCAGCATTTT. This encodes CASSFSVVSNQPQHF.